A single sample is the source of the 6 T cell receptor beta chains below, sequenced in a study of STAT5B mutations in CD4+ large granular lymphocyte leukemia. Repertoires were generated with immunoSEQ multiplex PCR, while TCRdb's copy carries only in-frame clones and drops some. The sample contains tens of thousands of clones, approximately 71% of which appear only once. What was sequenced was CD4+ T cells from blood buffy coats. These TCRs come from a human donor in good health.

V is TRBV15 and J is TRBJ2-1; 11 bases match TRBD2. The CDR3 loop spans 15 amino acids. After removal of 3 bases from V and 5 bases from J, the junction contained 3 bases not matched to a gene. CDR1 and CDR2 (germline): LNHNV, YYDKDF (reference sequence). The CDR3 loop reads CATSSSGRADNEQFF. The CDR3 region has the DNA TGTGCCACCAGCAGTAGCGGGAGGGCCGACAATGAGCAGTTCTTC. Full variable domain (rest looked up from reference TRBV15 and TRBJ2-1): DAMVIQNPRYQVTQFGKPVTLSCSQTLNHNVMYWYQQKSSQAPKLLFHYYDKDFNNEADTPDNFQSRRPNTSFCFLDIRSPGLGDTAMYLCATSSSGRADNEQFFGPGTRLTVL.

The chain uses TRBV6-1 and TRBJ1-5; D is possibly TRBD1 (5 bases). From germline, CDR1 is MNHNS and CDR2 SASEGT. CDR3 length: 16 residues. V lost 4 bases to trimming and J lost 0 bases, with 13 bases between them. The DNA for the CDR3 is TGTGCCAGCAGTGTCTCCGGGACCCTTAGCAATCAGCCCCAGCATTTT. It is translated as CASSVSGTLSNQPQHF.

In its sample, this clone was seen a few times. The chain couples TRBV2 to TRBJ2-7; no reliable D call. CDR3 length: 12 residues. Between the trimmed V and J ends, which lost 8 bases and 1 base, there was a span of 9 bases. The V gene's germline CDR1 is SNHLY and CDR2 FYNNEI. The CDR3 DNA sequence: TGTGCCAGCGGCCAAAATTCCTACGAGCAGTACTTC. Protein product: CASGQNSYEQYF.

In its sample, this clone was seen a few times. The chain has TRBV7-8 and TRBJ2-3, with 12 bases aligning to TRBD2. Germline V gives CDR1 SGHVS, CDR2 FQNEAQ. The ends lost 6 bases at V and 6 bases at J; junction bases unmatched: 10. CDR3 length: 16 amino acids. The CDR3: CASRSGLAGRRDTQYF. The CDR3 DNA is TGTGCCAGCAGGTCCGGACTAGCGGGAAGAAGGGATACGCAGTATTTT.

This clone was counted once. The V and J genes are TRBV11-2 and TRBJ2-1; 10 bases agree with TRBD2. CDR1 SGHAT and CDR2 FQNNGV come from the germline V gene. V lost 5 bases and J lost 5; bases outside the gene matches: 6. CDR3 length equals 15 residues. CDR3: CASSPRTSGNNEQFF. DNA for the CDR3: TGTGCCAGCAGCCCCCGGACTAGCGGAAACAATGAGCAGTTCTTC.

This clone was counted between two and nine times. The chain joins TRBV11-3 to TRBJ2-1, with D possibly being TRBD1 or TRBD2 (5 bases each). Trimming stripped 3 bases from V and 7 bases from J, with 7 bases between. The germline CDR1 and CDR2 sequences are SGHNT and YENEEA. This CDR3 contains 12 residues. The CDR3 is CASSFEGNEQFF. The CDR3, as DNA: TGTGCCAGCAGCTTTGAGGGGAATGAGCAGTTCTTC.